Shown below are 5 T cell receptor beta chains from a single sample sequenced in a study of T cell responses to AZD1222 COVID-19 vaccine. The assay was immunoSEQ multiplex PCR, and TCRdb's table has in-frame clones only and misses some. Found here are over 150,000 clones, about nine tenths of them singletons; the top ten hold approximately 20%. This sample comprised peripheral blood, obtained on day 0 of AZD1222 vaccination. The source is an adult in good health.

The CDR3 is CASSLAPTGLIYEQYF. For the CDR3, the DNA is TGCGCCAGCAGCTTGGCCCCGACAGGGCTGATCTACGAGCAGTACTTC. The rearrangement uses TRBV5-1 and TRBJ2-7; 7 bases line up with TRBD1. The CDR3 is 16 amino acids. Germline-derived CDR1 and CDR2 are SGHRS and YFSETQ. Germline trimming cut 0 bases from V and 3 bases from J; bases unmatched to any gene: 9.

The chain combines TRBV15 with TRBJ1-4, with 7 bases that match TRBD1. Germline V lookup: CDR1 LNHNV, CDR2 YYDKDF (reference sequence). The junction had 6 bases not matched to a gene; V was cut back by 1 base and J by 7 bases. The CDR3 loop spans 15 amino acids. The CDR3 DNA is TGTGCCACCAGCAGAGGGGACAGTGTGGGTGAAAAACTGTTTTTT. This gives the protein CATSRGDSVGEKLFF.

Here the CDR3 DNA reads TGTGCCACCAGCACATGGGGAGGGGACTACGAGCAGTACTTC. Translated, it gives CATSTWGGDYEQYF. This chain joins TRBV15 and TRBJ2-7; 7 nucleotides agree with TRBD2. Germline V gives CDR1 LNHNV, CDR2 YYDKDF (reference sequence). The ends lost 4 bases at V and 3 bases at J; junction bases unmatched: 6. The CDR3 sequence is 14 residues long.

This clone is a singleton in its sample. V and J are TRBV5-4 and TRBJ2-3, with D perhaps matching TRBD1 or TRBD2 (7 bases each). The length of the CDR3 is 17 residues. CDR1 and CDR2 (germline): SGHNT, YYREEE (reference sequence). The CDR3 region is CAVPGTPGRGLGDTQYF. Written as DNA, the CDR3 is TGTGCAGTCCCCGGAACCCCAGGGAGGGGGCTAGGAGATACGCAGTATTTT.

The chain carries TRBV27 and TRBJ2-7; D is possibly TRBD1 (5 bases). V was clipped by 6 bases and J by 6 bases, with 21 bases between them. CDR3 length equals 15 residues. Per the germline V gene, CDR1 is MNHEY and CDR2 is SMNVEV (reference sequence). This CDR3 reads CASRIQGGIRSEQYF. The DNA of the CDR3 is TGTGCCAGCAGGATTCAGGGTGGTATTCGAAGCGAGCAGTACTTC.